The clone carrying this T cell receptor beta chain was seen repeatedly, ten times or more. Its specificity is unknown. Trimming removed 3 bases from V and 2 bases from J, with 13 bases in between. The CDR3 runs to 15 residues. Per germline, CDR1 MGHRA and CDR2 YSYEKL. Each CDR3 protein is one row after TCRdb ran MiXCR on the multiplex PCR reads. The sample holds some 65,000 distinct CDR3 sequences; around two fifths are singletons and the top ten take roughly 9.1%. This sample is part of a study of breast tumors, draining lymph nodes, adjacent tissues. Study-level results: Compared with lymph nodes, tumors were less diverse; compared with nontumor tissue, more. Data only fit, rather than demonstrated, lymph node origin of most tumor T cells. Luminal-like breast cancer showed significantly higher tumor–nontumor repertoire similarity than basal-like. The data were judged consistent with most tumor T cells coming from lymph node and expanding in tumor.

The receptor comes from a female donor with breast cancer. Some clones in this sample may be carry-over from other donors' samples. The chain uses TRBV4-1 and TRBJ1-2, with D possibly being TRBD1 (5 bases). Sequencing was performed on breast tumor tissue. The CDR3 nucleotides read TGCGCCAGCAGCCAGGGGCACGGGGCCAACTATGGCTACACCTTC. Its protein product is CASSQGHGANYGYTF.